A single sample is the source of the 5 T cell receptor beta chains below, sequenced in a study of blood T cell repertoires in COVID-19. Sequenced by immunoSEQ multiplex PCR; TCRdb stores in-frame clones only, minus some. This sample has 300,000 to 450,000 clones, with around 90% found just once. What was sequenced was peripheral blood. The receptors come from a woman in her twenties or thirties with COVID-19, enrolled during active disease.

The chain employs TRBV5-1 and TRBJ1-1; D unclear. This CDR3 spans 16 amino acids. V dropped 2 bases and J dropped 0 bases, with 14 bases sitting between them. Per the germline V gene, CDR1 is SGHRS and CDR2 is YFSETQ. For the CDR3, the DNA is TGCGCCAGCAGCTTCGAGAGCCTCCTTATGAACACTGAAGCTTTCTTT. Its translation is CASSFESLLMNTEAFF.

V usage is TRBV11-2 and J usage is TRBJ2-1, with 10 bases aligning to TRBD1. The CDR3 runs to 16 residues. Per germline, CDR1 SGHAT and CDR2 FQNNGV. V trimming: 4 bases; J trimming: 0 bases; junction bases outside the gene matches: 3. The CDR3 region has the DNA TGTGCCAGCAGCTCACGGACAGGGGGCTCCTACAATGAGCAGTTCTTC. Its protein product is CASSSRTGGSYNEQFF. The full variable domain, its missing parts supplied by reference TRBV11-2 and TRBJ2-1, is EAGVAQSPRYKIIEKRQSVAFWCNPISGHATLYWYQQILGQGPKLLIQFQNNGVVDDSQLPKDRFSAERLKGVDSTLKIQPAKLEDSAVYLCASSSRTGGSYNEQFFGPGTRLTVL.

This chain connects TRBV10-1 to TRBJ2-1; 8 nucleotides agree with TRBD2. The germline V gene has CDR1 WNHNN and CDR2 SYGVQD (reference sequence). This CDR3 has 13 residues. With 6 bases clipped from V and 7 bases from J, the junction kept 5 bases outside the gene matches. As DNA, the CDR3 is TGCGCCAGCAGCATGACGGGAGGGAATGAGCAGTTCTTC. Translated, it gives CASSMTGGNEQFF.

This sequence joins TRBV27 and TRBJ1-5; perhaps TRBD1 as D (5 bases). This CDR3 contains 16 residues. V gave up 2 bases and J gave up 0 bases, with 11 bases separating them. Germline CDR1 reads MNHEY; CDR2 reads SMNVEV (reference sequence). CDR3 in amino acids: CASSLSRGGSNQPQHF. The CDR3 bases are TGTGCCAGCAGTTTAAGCCGGGGGGGTAGCAATCAGCCCCAGCATTTT.

The chain recombines TRBV4-1 with TRBJ2-3, with D perhaps TRBD1 (5 bases). The CDR3 is 16 amino acids. V lost 1 base and J lost 0, with 11 bases in between. The germline gives CDR1 MGHRA, CDR2 YSYEKL. The CDR3 is CASSQVGAASTDTQYF. The DNA for the CDR3 is TGCGCCAGCAGCCAAGTTGGGGCAGCTAGCACAGATACGCAGTATTTT.